A single T cell receptor beta chain is shown here with its context. Its antigen is unknown. Sample-barcoded 5' priming and a J-beta primer mix drove a second PCR of roughly 6 to 12 cycles. A single record per CDR3 protein comes from TCRdb applying MiXCR to the 5' RACE reads. The sample holds 270,000 or so distinct CDR3 sequences, roughly a quarter seen once. The data derive from a study of blood T cells in healthy people across ages. Broader study findings: Bulk PBMC profiling left naive and antigen-experienced comparisons inconclusive. Fewer expanded clones and more diversity marked long-lived versus aged donors. Estimated diversity, derived from one million T cells, was regarded as an underestimate.

V lost 6 bases and J 7 bases, leaving 19 bases between the germline ends. Germline V gene data show CDR1 as SGHRS and CDR2 as YFSETQ. The CDR3 runs to 14 residues. This receptor was obtained from a woman between 70 and 85 years old in good health. The genes are TRBV5-1 and TRBJ1-1; D is ambiguous. Sequenced input: blood. CDR3 sequence reads: CASKLAVQAGEAFF. CDR3 in DNA: TGCGCCAGCAAGCTTGCGGTGCAGGCCGGTGAAGCTTTCTTT.